This passage covers 16 T cell receptor beta chains from one sample sequenced in a study of OX40 agonist ivuxolimab in advanced cancers. Preparation of the library involved the immunoSEQ multiplex PCR assay. TCRdb stores this immuneACCESS table with in-frame sequences only. Part of the clones is absent; in the studies checked, under half of the shortfall reflects unresolved V genes, and no reason is known for the rest. This sample holds some 82,000 clones; around nine tenths were observed only once. Of the sample, roughly 0.8% is held by the ten largest clones. Sequencing used CD4+ or CD8+ T cells sorted from blood, obtained in a trial of the OX40 agonist ivuxolimab. The receptors come from an adult with an advanced solid tumor such as melanoma, head and neck, liver or kidney cancer.

This clone was detected only a few times. V usage is TRBV30 and J usage is TRBJ1-1, with TRBD1 matching over 9 bases. The CDR3 covers 17 residues. Trimming took 4 bases from V and 1 from J; bases not matched to a gene: 13. Germline CDR1 and CDR2: GTSNPN and SVGIG (reference sequence). The CDR3 region has the DNA TGTGCCTGGACCAAAACCGGGACAGGGCTGAGGAACACTGAAGCTTTCTTT. Its protein is CAWTKTGTGLRNTEAFF.

There are many counts of this clone. V usage is TRBV27 and J usage is TRBJ2-7; D might be TRBD2 (5 bases). Germline V gives CDR1 MNHEY, CDR2 SMNVEV (reference sequence). V was pared by 3 bases and J by 7 bases, with 10 bases between. This CDR3 has 12 amino acids. This chain's CDR3 is CASSFGVGEQYF. The CDR3 nucleotides read TGTGCCAGCAGTTTCGGGGTCGGGGAGCAGTACTTC.

The V call is TRBV25-1, the J call TRBJ2-2, with D possibly called TRBD1 or TRBD2 (5 bases each). This CDR3 contains 15 residues. Trimming took off 6 bases at V and 4 bases at J, with 15 bases between the two ends. Per germline, CDR1 MGHDK and CDR2 SYGVNS. The CDR3, as DNA: TGTGCCAGCAGGGACACGCACGAGGGCACCGGGGAGCTGTTTTTT. It specifies CASRDTHEGTGELFF. Filled out from reference TRBV25-1 and TRBJ2-2, the complete variable domain reads EADIYQTPRYLVIGTGKKITLECSQTMGHDKMYWYQQDPGMELHLIHYSYGVNSTEKGDLSSESTVSRIRTEHFPLTLESARPSHTSQYLCASRDTHEGTGELFFGEGSRLTVL.

The J gene is TRBJ2-6, the V gene TRBV7-2; 7 bases align to TRBD1. The CDR3 is made up of 17 amino acids. CDR1 and CDR2 from the germline V gene are SGHTA and FQGNSA. Trimming took 5 bases from V and 1 from J; bases not matched to a gene: 8. The CDR3 sequence is CASSRSGTASGANVLTF. The CDR3 DNA follows: TGTGCCAGCAGCAGATCCGGGACAGCATCTGGGGCCAACGTCCTGACTTTC.

The V and J genes are TRBV30 and TRBJ1-2, with TRBD1 as a possible D gene (5 bases). CDR3 length: 13 residues. From germline, CDR1 is GTSNPN and CDR2 SVGIG (reference sequence). Trimming removed 2 bases at V and 4 bases at J, with 11 bases between. The CDR3 bases are TGTGCCTGGAGTCCCGACAGCCTCTATGGCTACACCTTC. This codes for CAWSPDSLYGYTF.

The chain links TRBV4-3 to TRBJ1-4; D is ambiguous. This CDR3 is 14 amino acids long. V dropped 0 bases and J dropped 8 bases, with 10 bases sitting between them. Germline CDR1 reads LGHNA; CDR2 reads YSLEER. CDR3 residues: CASSQDAGPEKLFF. Here the CDR3 DNA reads TGCGCCAGCAGCCAAGACGCCGGGCCGGAAAAACTGTTTTTT.

This rearrangement joins TRBV5-1 to TRBJ2-2, with 7 nucleotides matching TRBD2. Germline trimming cut 2 bases from V and 1 base from J; bases unmatched to any gene: 5. CDR1 and CDR2 (germline): SGHRS, YFSETQ. This CDR3 has 16 residues. The DNA for the CDR3 is TGCGCCAGCAGCTTCCAGGCTAGCGGGAACACCGGGGAGCTGTTTTTT. Translated, it gives CASSFQASGNTGELFF.

The chain employs TRBV28 and TRBJ2-1, with 7 bases that match TRBD2. V was clipped by 10 bases and J by 5 bases; unmatched bases: 8. This CDR3 region has 13 residues. Germline V gene data show CDR1 as MDHEN and CDR2 as SYDVKM. Here the CDR3 reads CATGASGNNEQFF. For the CDR3, the DNA is TGTGCCACCGGAGCTAGCGGTAACAATGAGCAGTTCTTC.

Concerning this clone: This same CDR3 is encoded by further DNA sequences in the sample. This chain uses TRBV5-6 with TRBJ2-3, with 10 bases identical to TRBD1. CDR3 size: 15 residues. The germline V gene encodes CDR1 SGHDT and CDR2 YYEEEE. The J segment lost 4 bases and the V segment lost 4 bases, leaving 6 bases of the junction unmatched. The CDR3 sequence: CASSRGTGVSDTQYF. The CDR3, as DNA: TGTGCCAGCAGCCGGGGGACAGGGGTTTCAGATACGCAGTATTTT.

The chain has TRBV4-1 and TRBJ2-1, with TRBD1 matching over 9 bases. Germline V CDR1 and CDR2: MGHRA, YSYEKL. Trimming took 1 base from V and 7 from J; bases not matched to a gene: 11. This CDR3 spans 17 amino acids. The CDR3: CASSQGKFDDRGNEQFF. The CDR3 DNA is TGCGCCAGCAGCCAAGGGAAGTTCGACGACAGGGGGAATGAGCAGTTCTTC.

The chain couples TRBV5-8 to TRBJ2-2; 12 positions agree with TRBD1. The V gene end was trimmed by 4 bases and the J gene end by 1 base; junction bases not matched to a gene: 8. CDR1 is SGHTS and CDR2 is YDEGEE in the germline V gene. CDR3 length equals 18 residues. The CDR3 coding sequence is TGTGCCAGCAGCGGCCGGGACAGGGGGCGCATGAACACCGGGGAGCTGTTTTTT. Translated: CASSGRDRGRMNTGELFF. Drawing the rest from reference TRBV5-8 and TRBJ2-2, the complete variable domain is EAGVTQSPTHLIKTRGQQATLRCSPISGHTSVYWYQQALGLGLQFLLWYDEGEERNRGNFPPRFSGRQFPNYSSELNVNALELEDSALYLCASSGRDRGRMNTGELFFGEGSRLTVL.

The chain combines TRBV7-3 with TRBJ2-7; 8 bases fit TRBD2. Germline V lookup: CDR1 SGHTA, CDR2 FQGTGA. The CDR3 contains 16 residues. The V and J ends lost 4 bases and 7 bases, in that order; junction bases with no gene match: 15. CDR3 sequence (DNA): TGTGCCAGCAGCTGGGCAGGGGAAGCGGGAGTTGGTGAGCAGTACTTC. It is translated as CASSWAGEAGVGEQYF.

This clone was detected only a few times. This chain connects TRBV7-9 to TRBJ1-5, with 7 positions matching TRBD1. With 5 bases clipped from V and 6 bases from J, the junction kept 7 bases outside the gene matches. CDR3 length: 14 amino acids. The germline CDR1 and CDR2 sequences are SEHNR and FQNEAQ (reference sequence). The CDR3 protein is CASSTRDSFQPQHF. The DNA of the CDR3 is TGTGCCAGCAGCACTAGGGACAGTTTTCAGCCCCAGCATTTT.

The chain is built from TRBV5-4 and TRBJ2-1; D is possibly TRBD1 or TRBD2 (5 bases each). The length of the CDR3 is 15 residues. Germline V lookup: CDR1 SGHNT, CDR2 YYREEE (reference sequence). V dropped 0 bases and J dropped 5 bases, with 12 bases sitting between them. DNA for the CDR3: TGTGCCAGCAGCTTGGGTGGGACCTACAACAATGAGCAGTTCTTC. Translation: CASSLGGTYNNEQFF.

The chain uses TRBV7-3 and TRBJ2-2; no clear D. The CDR3 is 15 amino acids. The germline CDR1 and CDR2 sequences are SGHTA and FQGTGA. Trimming left V 5 bases short and J 0 bases short, with 10 bases between. This CDR3 reads CASSPVGTNTGELFF. The DNA for the CDR3 is TGTGCCAGCAGCCCCGTGGGGACGAACACCGGGGAGCTGTTTTTT. Using reference TRBV7-3 and TRBJ2-2 for the parts outside the CDR3, the full variable domain is GAGVSQTPSNKVTEKGKYVELRCDPISGHTALYWYRQSLGQGPEFLIYFQGTGAADDSGLPNDRFFAVRPEGSVSTLKIQRTERGDSAVYLCASSPVGTNTGELFFGEGSRLTVL.

V gene TRBV14 combines with J gene TRBJ1-1; D unresolved. Germline CDR1 and CDR2: SGHDN and FVKESK. CDR3 size: 15 residues. Trimming pared 4 bases from V and 3 bases from J, leaving 15 bases between. CDR3 bases: TGTGCCAGCAGCCTAGAGACGAGCAGTTACACTGAAGCTTTCTTT. It translates to CASSLETSSYTEAFF.